This is a list of T cell receptor beta chains from one sample in a study of blood T cell repertoires in COVID-19. The assay was immunoSEQ multiplex PCR, and TCRdb's table has in-frame clones only and misses some. The table records around 290,000 clones, about 89% of them present only once. What was sequenced was peripheral blood. These receptors were collected from a man aged 35-49 years with acute or convalescent COVID-19. The CDR3 runs from the conserved cysteine through the conserved F or W. D genes are given only for firm matches. A row's size may be missing; if present it is once, few, many or a size class.

clone_size: .; d_call: .; v_call: TRBV9; j_call: TRBJ1-6; cdr3_nt: TGTGCCAGCAGCGTAGAAGGTCGGCGGGTGTCACCCCTCCACTTT; cdr3_aa: CASSVEGRRVSPLHF
clone_size: .; d_call: TRBD1; v_call: TRBV28; j_call: TRBJ1-6; cdr3_nt: TGTGCCAGCAGCCCTTCCGGGACAGGGCGATATAATTCACCCCTCCACTTT; cdr3_aa: CASSPSGTGRYNSPLHF
clone_size: .; d_call: .; v_call: TRBV7-3; j_call: TRBJ1-1; cdr3_nt: TGTGCCAGCAGCTTAATGCCCCCCAGGGCTGGTAGCACTGAAGCTTTCTTT; cdr3_aa: CASSLMPPRAGSTEAFF
clone_size: .; d_call: TRBD1; v_call: TRBV30; j_call: TRBJ1-5; cdr3_nt: TGTGCCTGGGCTACAGGGGGATGGCAGCCCCAGCATTTT; cdr3_aa: CAWATGGWQPQHF
clone_size: .; d_call: .; v_call: TRBV3-1/TRBV3-2; j_call: TRBJ1-1; cdr3_nt: TGTGCCAGCAGCCGAAGGAGGAACACTGAAGCTTTCTTT; cdr3_aa: CASSRRRNTEAFF
clone_size: once; d_call: .; v_call: TRBV5-1; j_call: TRBJ1-1; cdr3_nt: TGCGCCAGCAGCGCAGAAGTTAACACTGAAGCTTTCTTT; cdr3_aa: CASSAEVNTEAFF
clone_size: .; d_call: TRBD2; v_call: TRBV9; j_call: TRBJ2-7; cdr3_nt: TGTGCCAGCAGCGCTAGCGGGGGGTCCTACGAGCAGTACTTC; cdr3_aa: CASSASGGSYEQYF
clone_size: .; d_call: .; v_call: TRBV21-1; j_call: TRBJ1-2; cdr3_nt: TGTGCCAGCAGCACAACAACATCACGACCAGGGGTGAACTATGGCTACACCTTC; cdr3_aa: CASSTTTSRPGVNYGYTF
clone_size: .; d_call: .; v_call: TRBV9; j_call: TRBJ2-7; cdr3_nt: TGTGCCAGCAGCCCCGGGCAGGGCCGTCCCGAGCAGTACTTC; cdr3_aa: CASSPGQGRPEQYF
clone_size: .; d_call: TRBD2; v_call: TRBV25-1; j_call: TRBJ2-7; cdr3_nt: TGTGCCAGCAGTGAACTAGCCCTGCGGGGGGACTACGAGCAGTACTTC; cdr3_aa: CASSELALRGDYEQYF
clone_size: .; d_call: .; v_call: TRBV7-2; j_call: TRBJ1-2; cdr3_nt: TGTGCCAGCAGCTTGCAGTATAACTATGGCTACACCTTC; cdr3_aa: CASSLQYNYGYTF
clone_size: .; d_call: TRBD1; v_call: TRBV6-1; j_call: TRBJ1-1; cdr3_nt: TGTGCCAGCAGTGAGCAGGGGGCGATCGGGGAAGCTTTCTTT; cdr3_aa: CASSEQGAIGEAFF
clone_size: once; d_call: .; v_call: TRBV7-8; j_call: TRBJ1-2; cdr3_nt: TGTGCCAGCAGCTTAGCGCACGGACAGCTTAACTATGGCTACACCTTC; cdr3_aa: CASSLAHGQLNYGYTF
clone_size: .; d_call: TRBD2; v_call: TRBV2; j_call: TRBJ2-7; cdr3_nt: TGTGCCAGCAGGCGGGAGGGAGCCCCCTTGGAGCAGTACTTC; cdr3_aa: CASRREGAPLEQYF
clone_size: .; d_call: .; v_call: TRBV2; j_call: TRBJ1-6; cdr3_nt: TGTGCCAGCAGTGAAGACCAGACAGGCTTCAGCTCACCCCTCCACTTT; cdr3_aa: CASSEDQTGFSSPLHF
clone_size: .; d_call: .; v_call: TRBV5-1; j_call: TRBJ1-1; cdr3_nt: TGCGCCAGCAGCTTGGGCGTCCGGACTGAAGCTTTCTTT; cdr3_aa: CASSLGVRTEAFF
clone_size: .; d_call: .; v_call: TRBV20-1; j_call: TRBJ2-1; cdr3_nt: TGCAGTGCTAGTGCGGACTCATCCGGCAATGAGCAGTTCTTC; cdr3_aa: CSASADSSGNEQFF
clone_size: .; d_call: TRBD2; v_call: TRBV5-6; j_call: TRBJ2-7; cdr3_nt: TGTGCCAGCAGCTTGGAGCTAGCGGGGGGGCGGTGGCAGTACTTC; cdr3_aa: CASSLELAGGRWQYF
clone_size: .; d_call: TRBD1; v_call: TRBV6-6; j_call: TRBJ1-2; cdr3_nt: TGTGCCAGCAGTCCGAGAGGGGCAGGGGGCTCCAGAGGCTATGGCTACACCTTC; cdr3_aa: CASSPRGAGGSRGYGYTF
clone_size: .; d_call: TRBD2; v_call: TRBV10-3; j_call: TRBJ2-7; cdr3_nt: TGTGCCATCAGTGAGGTGGGACTAGAACTCTACGAGCAGTACTTC; cdr3_aa: CAISEVGLELYEQYF
clone_size: .; d_call: TRBD1; v_call: TRBV2; j_call: TRBJ1-1; cdr3_nt: TGTGCCAGCACTCCGGGACAGGGGGCTGAAGCTTTCTTT; cdr3_aa: CASTPGQGAEAFF
clone_size: .; d_call: .; v_call: TRBV6-5; j_call: TRBJ1-6; cdr3_nt: TGTGCCACCGGCGGGGGGTGGTCCTATAATTCACCCCTCCACTTT; cdr3_aa: CATGGGWSYNSPLHF